In this sample, the clone carrying this T cell receptor beta chain turned up many times. Its antigen is unidentified. Using its own MiXCR run on the reads, TCRdb lists one record per CDR3 protein. The sample shows approximately 170,000 distinct CDR3 sequences, around 15% of them seen only once. These data are taken from a study of T cell repertoires in cytomegalovirus infection. CDR1 SGHAT and CDR2 FQDESV come from the germline V gene (reference sequence). V dropped 8 bases and J dropped 2 bases, with 14 bases sitting between them. The CDR3 totals 14 residues. Overall study findings and caveats: Ex vivo responses were dominated by HLA-C-restricted CMV-specific TCR beta clonotypes.

Source material: PBMCs. J is TRBJ2-3 and V is TRBV11-1; perhaps TRBD1 as D (6 bases). The source is a human donor in good health (CMV status not recorded). Some clones in this sample may be carry-over from other donors' samples. The chain's CDR3 is CASRPGTLTDTQYF. CDR3 nucleotide sequence: TGTGCCAGCCGACCCGGGACACTCACAGATACGCAGTATTTT.